This T cell receptor beta chain came from a study of PD-1 blockade in classical Hodgkin lymphoma. This clone was found once. The CDR3 spans 11 residues. The ends were cut back, 5 bases at V and 5 bases at J, with 6 bases in the middle. Germline CDR1 and CDR2: MNHNY and SVGAGI (reference sequence). Here immunoSEQ multiplex PCR was the method, and the copy in TCRdb shows in-frame clones only, minus some. The data contain about 30,000 clones, 81% of them singletons. Time point defined: cycle 4 day 1 (C4D1), after 6 weeks of nivolumab. Each and every patient relapsed after autologous stem cell transplantation, and patients got differing brentuximab vedotin exposure.

This receptor was obtained from a human donor with classical Hodgkin lymphoma. This specimen consisted of peripheral blood mononuclear cells (PBMCs), obtained before the fourth cycle of nivolumab. This chain links TRBV6-6 with TRBJ2-5; D is unresolved. CDR3 sequence: CASSRRETQYF. Here the CDR3 DNA reads TGTGCCAGCAGTAGGCGGGAGACCCAGTACTTC.